The 5 T cell receptor beta chains below all came from one sample that was sequenced in a study of blood T cell repertoires in COVID-19. Using immunoSEQ multiplex PCR, the repertoire was profiled, and TCRdb retains in-frame clones only, with some absent. Found here are 250,000 to 300,000 clones, 75% to 90% of them singletons; the top ten hold around 12%. Sequenced input: peripheral blood. All receptors come from a woman aged 55 to 70 with acute or convalescent COVID-19.

This chain joins TRBV3-1 (or the pseudogene TRBV3-2) and TRBJ1-1; 10 bases align to TRBD1. The junction had 6 bases not matched to a gene; V was cut back by 4 bases and J by 1 base. This CDR3 is 16 amino acids long. From germline, CDR1 is LGHDT and CDR2 YNNKEL (reference sequence). CDR3 residues: CASSLRQGAGNTEAFF. The CDR3 nucleotides read TGTGCCAGCAGCCTAAGACAGGGGGCAGGGAACACTGAAGCTTTCTTT.

The chain is built from TRBV7-9 and TRBJ1-4; 7 nucleotides match TRBD1. Germline V CDR1 and CDR2: SEHNR, FQNEAQ (reference sequence). The CDR3 totals 15 residues. Trimming took 5 bases from V and 8 from J; bases not matched to a gene: 11. CDR3 bases: TGTGCCAGCAGCCCGCGACAGGGCGAGGGGGAAAAACTGTTTTTT. It specifies CASSPRQGEGEKLFF.

The genes are TRBV5-6 and TRBJ2-7; 8 bases are shared with TRBD2. Trimming took 5 bases from V and 6 from J; bases not matched to a gene: 4. Germline assignment: CDR1 SGHDT and CDR2 YYEEEE. This CDR3 region has 12 residues. The CDR3 coding sequence is TGTGCCAGCAGTCGGGGGGGGGCCGAGCAGTACTTC. Protein sequence: CASSRGGAEQYF.

This rearrangement joins TRBV3-1 (or the pseudogene TRBV3-2) to TRBJ2-3; D might be TRBD1 (5 bases). Per the germline V gene, CDR1 is LGHDT and CDR2 is YNNKEL (reference sequence). CDR3 length: 14 residues. V shed 4 bases and J shed 2 bases, with 10 bases lying between them. For the CDR3, the DNA is TGTGCCAGCAGCCGCCTAGGGGCCACAGATACGCAGTATTTT. Encoded protein: CASSRLGATDTQYF.

V usage is TRBV18 and J usage is TRBJ2-7, with D possibly TRBD2 on 7 matching bases. CDR1 and CDR2 from the germline V gene are KGHSH and LQKENI. The ends were cut back, 2 bases at V and 0 bases at J, with 17 bases in the middle. CDR3 length equals 17 residues. In DNA, the CDR3 is TGTGCCAGCTCACCAGGTAGGGGGGGAATCCTCTCCTACGAGCAGTACTTC. It is translated as CASSPGRGGILSYEQYF.